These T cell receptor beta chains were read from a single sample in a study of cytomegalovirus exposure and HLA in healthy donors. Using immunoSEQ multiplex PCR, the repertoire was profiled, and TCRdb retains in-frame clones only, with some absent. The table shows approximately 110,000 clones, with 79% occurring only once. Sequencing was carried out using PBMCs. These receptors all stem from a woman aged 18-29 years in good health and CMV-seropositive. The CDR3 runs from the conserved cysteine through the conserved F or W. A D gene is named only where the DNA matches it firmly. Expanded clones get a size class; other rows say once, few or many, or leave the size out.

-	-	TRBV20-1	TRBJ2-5	TGCAGTGCTAGAAAGGGGGACCAGTACTTC	CSARKGDQYF
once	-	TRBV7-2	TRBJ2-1	TGTGCCAGCAGCTCACTAGGAGTTGAGCAGTTCTTC	CASSSLGVEQFF
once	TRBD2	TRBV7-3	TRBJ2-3	TGTGCCAGCAGCTTAACAACTAGCGGCACAGATACGCAGTATTTT	CASSLTTSGTDTQYF
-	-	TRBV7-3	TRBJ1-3	TGTGCCAGCGGAGTCGGAAACACCATATATTTT	CASGVGNTIYF
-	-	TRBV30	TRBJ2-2	TGTGCCTGGAGCAGGGTGAACACCGGGGAGCTGTTTTTT	CAWSRVNTGELFF
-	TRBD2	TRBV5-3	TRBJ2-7	TGTGCCAGAAGCTCGGGACTAGCGGGAAGGTACGAGCAGTACTTC	CARSSGLAGRYEQYF
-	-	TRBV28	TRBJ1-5	TGTGCCAGCAGTTTTAGGGCGGATCGGGACAATCAGCCCCAGCATTTT	CASSFRADRDNQPQHF
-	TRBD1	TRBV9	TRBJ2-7	TGTGCCAGCAGCGTAGGAGGACAGGGGTACGAGCAGTACTTC	CASSVGGQGYEQYF
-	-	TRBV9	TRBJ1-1	TGTGCCAGCAGCGTAGGGGGAGTGAACACTGAAGCTTTCTTT	CASSVGGVNTEAFF
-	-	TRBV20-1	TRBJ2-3	TGCAGTGCTAGAGGGGGAGCACGATGGGATTTT	CSARGGARWDF
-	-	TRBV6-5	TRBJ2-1	TGTGCCAGCAGTTCATTGACAGGTTACAATGAGCAGTTCTTC	CASSSLTGYNEQFF
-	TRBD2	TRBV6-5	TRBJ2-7	TGTGCCAGCAGTCAGGGGACTAGCGGGAGCTACGAGCAGTACTTC	CASSQGTSGSYEQYF
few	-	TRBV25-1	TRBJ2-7	TGTGCCAGCAGTGAATTTTCCCAGGGGCCTGCCTACGAGCAGTACTTC	CASSEFSQGPAYEQYF
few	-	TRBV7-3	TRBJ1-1	TGTGCCAGCAGCCCCGCAGGGGTCGGGACTGAAGCTTTCTTT	CASSPAGVGTEAFF
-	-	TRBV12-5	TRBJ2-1	TGTGCTAGTGGTTTGGTAGGCGGGACCGAGCAGTTCTTC	CASGLVGGTEQFF
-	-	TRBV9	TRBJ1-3	TGTGCCAGCAGCCCCCGTTTACTTAGCTCTGGAAACACCATATATTTT	CASSPRLLSSGNTIYF
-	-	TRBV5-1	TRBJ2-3	TGCGCCAGCACACCGGCCGGGACTTACACAGATACGCAGTATTTT	CASTPAGTYTDTQYF
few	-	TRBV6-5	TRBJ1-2	TGTGCCAGCAGCGACGGAGCAAACTATGGCTACACCTTC	CASSDGANYGYTF
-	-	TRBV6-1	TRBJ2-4	TGTGCCAGCAGTGAATATGAGGGCAGGGCCAAAAACATTCAGTACTTC	CASSEYEGRAKNIQYF
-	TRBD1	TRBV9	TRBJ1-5	TGTGCCAGCAGCCAGGACAGGGTCAATCAGCCCCAGCATTTT	CASSQDRVNQPQHF
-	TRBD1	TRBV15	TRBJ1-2	TGTGCCACCAGCAGAAAAAGACAGGGTAACTATGGCTACACCTTC	CATSRKRQGNYGYTF
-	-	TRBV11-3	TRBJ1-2	TGTGCCAGCAGTCAGGCCCGCGTTGGGGGCTACACCTTC	CASSQARVGGYTF
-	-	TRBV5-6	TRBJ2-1	TGTGCCAGCAGCTTGGGGGCTAGCGTGTCCTACAATGAGCAGTTCTTC	CASSLGASVSYNEQFF
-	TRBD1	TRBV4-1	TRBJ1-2	TGCGCCAGCAGCTCCCGGGACAGTGACTATGGCTACACCTTC	CASSSRDSDYGYTF
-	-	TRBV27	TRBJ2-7	TGTGCCAGCTCTAGAGGACATATCTACGAGCAGTACTTC	CASSRGHIYEQYF
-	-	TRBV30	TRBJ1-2	TGTGCCTGGACACAGGCCAGTTTCTATGGCTACACCTTC	CAWTQASFYGYTF
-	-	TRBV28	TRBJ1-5	TGTGCCAGCAGTGGAGGGGAGGGGCAGGGCAATCAGCCCCAGCATTTT	CASSGGEGQGNQPQHF
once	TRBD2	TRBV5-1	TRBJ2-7	TGCGCCAGCTCCCTAGCGGGAGGTGAAAACGAGCAGTACTTC	CASSLAGGENEQYF
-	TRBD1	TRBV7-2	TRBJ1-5	TGTGCCAGCAGCTTAGAGGGACAGGGGGCTTGGAGCAATCAGCCCCAGCATTTT	CASSLEGQGAWSNQPQHF
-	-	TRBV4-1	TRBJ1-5	TGCGCCAGCAGCCCCCTTAGGGGCGCAGTTTTACAGCCCCAGCATTTT	CASSPLRGAVLQPQHF
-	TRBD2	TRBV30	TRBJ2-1	TGTGCCTGGAATCAGCGGGAGGGGTATGAGCAGTTCTTC	CAWNQREGYEQFF
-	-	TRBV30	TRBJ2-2	TGTGCCTGGACCAGGGGGGACACCGGGGAGCTGTTTTTT	CAWTRGDTGELFF
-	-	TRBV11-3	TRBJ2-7	TGTGCCAGCAGGGGAGCGGGTAACGACGAGCAGTACTTC	CASRGAGNDEQYF